The clone carrying this TCR beta chain was counted once. These data belong to a study of T cell changes during pregnancy in multiple sclerosis. From germline, CDR1 is MNHEY and CDR2 SVGAGI. This CDR3 region has 15 residues. J gave up 5 bases and V 6 bases, and 7 bases lay outside the gene matches. TCRdb's copy holds only in-frame clones and misses some; the assay was immunoSEQ multiplex PCR. The sample shows roughly 53,000 clones, roughly nine tenths of them seen only once. The material was CD4+ T cells from peripheral blood mononuclear cells, obtained in the second trimester of pregnancy. This sequence joins TRBV6-5 and TRBJ1-5; TRBD1 matches 10 bases. The clonotype originates from a female donor in good health, enrolled as a control in a pregnancy study. The chain's CDR3 is CASSLGQGDHQPQHF. CDR3 DNA sequence: TGTGCCAGCAGCTTAGGACAGGGGGATCATCAGCCCCAGCATTTT.